This T cell receptor beta chain was captured by sequencing in a study of T cell responses to AZD1222 COVID-19 vaccine. The method was immunoSEQ multiplex PCR; TCRdb's version includes in-frame clones alone and lacks a portion of them. The profile shows 130,000 to 150,000 clones, around nine tenths of them singletons. Concerning this clone itself: What it binds is unknown.

Study-wide results and limits: Among the donors, most were white British and more were female, and clonal diversity was possibly underestimated.

With V trimmed by 6 bases and J by 4 bases, 9 bases remained unmatched. The CDR3 is 15 amino acids. In germline, CDR1 is MNHEY, CDR2 SVGAGI. The gene calls are TRBV6-5 and TRBJ1-1; 9 nucleotides match TRBD1. Specimen: peripheral blood, collected on day 0 of MenACWY control vaccination. This clonotype originated in an adult in good health. The CDR3 DNA is TGTGCCAGCAGCTTACAGGGGGCGAGGAGCACTGAAGCTTTCTTT. Translation gives CASSLQGARSTEAFF.